These 20 T cell receptor beta chains originate from one sample sequenced in a study of CXCR3-negative and CXCR3-positive naive CD8 T cells. Overall study findings and caveats: TRB CDR3s were more hydrophobic in CXCR3-positive than in CXCR3-negative naive cells.

Their cognate antigens are unknown. cDNA libraries for TRB were generated by 5' RACE incorporating UMI labels. After re-calling the 5' RACE reads, TCRdb lists one entry per CDR3 protein, DNA absent. This sample carries some 85,000 distinct CDR3 sequences, with 0.53% going to the ten biggest clones. Sequencing input: naive CXCR3+ CD8+ T cells from blood. Subset defined: CD45RO-CCR7+CD27+CD95- naive CD8+ T cells expressing CXCR3 (TNR3+). Source of these receptors: a human donor in good health. Some clones in this sample may be carry-over from other donors' samples.

This chain connects TRBV28 to TRBJ2-7; TCRdb's D call of TRBD2 is untestable without DNA. CDR1 is MDHEN and CDR2 is SYDVKM in the germline V gene. The CDR3 extends over 14 amino acids. CDR3 in amino acids: CASSTQGRDYEQYF.

CDR3 in amino acids: CASSPAPGNTEAFF. The gene calls are TRBV12-3 or TRBV12-4 and TRBJ1-1; TCRdb designates TRBD1, a call that cannot be tested without DNA. This CDR3 contains 14 residues.

V usage is TRBV12-3 or TRBV12-4 and J usage is TRBJ2-1. The CDR3 is made up of 14 amino acids. The CDR3 spells CASSPEYSYNEQFF.

The gene calls are TRBV19 and TRBJ2-3. The CDR3 is made up of 13 amino acids. The germline CDR1 and CDR2 sequences are LNHDA and SQIVND (reference sequence). CDR3 region: CASSLLYTDTQYF. The entire variable domain, with the rest obtained from reference TRBV19 and TRBJ2-3, is as follows: DGGITQSPKYLFRKEGQNVTLSCEQNLNHDAMYWYRQDPGQGLRLIYYSQIVNDFQKGDIAEGYSVSREKKESFPLTVTSAQKNPTAFYLCASSLLYTDTQYFGPGTRLTVL.

V and J are TRBV10-3 and TRBJ2-2. The CDR3 runs to 11 residues. Germline assignment: CDR1 ENHRY and CDR2 SYGVKD. CDR3: CAITNTGELFF.

The chain combines TRBV24-1 with TRBJ2-1; lacking DNA, the TRBD1 call made by TCRdb goes unchecked. In germline, CDR1 is KGHDR, CDR2 SFDVKD. CDR3 length equals 14 residues. This CDR3 is CATSVGGDYNEQFF.

The chain joins TRBV25-1 to TRBJ2-2; with no DNA, the TCRdb D assignment of TRBD1 cannot be verified. The V gene's germline CDR1 is MGHDK and CDR2 SYGVNS. The CDR3 is 17 amino acids. The CDR3: CASSERGPESNTGELFF.

The V gene is TRBV12-3 or TRBV12-4, the J gene TRBJ2-1; TCRdb outputs TRBD2, but without DNA this stays unchecked. This CDR3 has 18 amino acids. CDR3 sequence: CASSLLGTSGGLGDEQFF.

The chain recombines TRBV20-1 with TRBJ2-3. The germline CDR1 and CDR2 sequences are DFQATT and SNEGSKA (reference sequence). CDR3 length: 14 residues. This chain's CDR3 is CSARMVGFGDTQYF.

CDR3 in amino acids: CASSFPWTSRGETQYF. V and J are TRBV28 and TRBJ2-5; TCRdb designates TRBD1, a call that cannot be tested without DNA. The CDR3 has 16 amino acids. Germline CDR1 and CDR2: MDHEN and SYDVKM. The full variable domain, completed using reference TRBV28 and TRBJ2-5, is DVKVTQSSRYLVKRTGEKVFLECVQDMDHENMFWYRQDPGLGLRLIYFSYDVKMKEKGDIPEGYSVSREKKERFSLILESASTNQTSMYLCASSFPWTSRGETQYFGPGTRLLVL.

The CDR3 protein is CASSSRDRDMPQHF. This chain connects TRBV12-3 or TRBV12-4 to TRBJ1-5; TCRdb's assignment of TRBD1 cannot be checked, as there is no DNA. The CDR3 is 14 amino acids.

V is TRBV11-2 and J is TRBJ2-1; absent DNA, TCRdb's TRBD2 call cannot be checked. The CDR3 sequence is 16 residues long. Germline CDR1 is SGHAT and CDR2 is FQNNGV. CDR3 loop: CASSSFERDAYNEQFF.

The V call is TRBV5-1, the J call TRBJ2-7. Looked up from germline, CDR1 is SGHRS and CDR2 is YFSETQ. The length of the CDR3 is 15 residues. The CDR3 protein is CASSLTPSNYYEQYF. Full variable domain (remainder filled in from reference TRBV5-1 and TRBJ2-7): KAGVTQTPRYLIKTRGQQVTLSCSPISGHRSVSWYQQTPGQGLQFLFEYFSETQRNKGNFPGRFSGRQFSNSRSEMNVSTLELGDSALYLCASSLTPSNYYEQYFGPGTRLTVT.

This chain joins TRBV5-5 and TRBJ2-1; TCRdb names TRBD2, which stays unverified in the absence of DNA. Germline V gene data show CDR1 as SGHKS and CDR2 as YYEKEE (reference sequence). The CDR3 sequence is 14 residues long. The CDR3 loop reads CASSAGTSNNEQFF.

V is TRBV20-1 and J is TRBJ2-7; TCRdb's D call of TRBD1 is untestable without DNA. The CDR3 runs 15 residues. Per germline, CDR1 DFQATT and CDR2 SNEGSKA (reference sequence). The CDR3 sequence is CSASKGSGFGDEQYF.

The CDR3 reads CSVLWGNSYEQYF. The chain employs TRBV29-1 and TRBJ2-7. CDR1 is SQVTM, CDR2 ANQGSEA, per germline. The CDR3 sequence is 13 residues long.

This rearrangement joins TRBV7-9 to TRBJ2-7. Germline CDR1 SEHNR, CDR2 FQNEAQ (reference sequence). The CDR3 is made up of 11 amino acids. CDR3 sequence reads: CASSLAREQYF.

The J gene is TRBJ2-6, the V gene TRBV25-1. CDR1 is MGHDK and CDR2 is SYGVNS in the germline V gene. CDR3 length: 12 residues. The CDR3 reads CASSAGANVLTF.

The V call is TRBV28, the J call TRBJ2-1; lacking DNA, the TRBD1 call made by TCRdb goes unchecked. Looked up from germline, CDR1 is MDHEN and CDR2 is SYDVKM. The CDR3 is 15 residues long. CDR3 sequence reads: CASSLTGISYNEQFF.

V is TRBV11-2 and J is TRBJ2-1; the D call from TCRdb, TRBD1, cannot be confirmed without DNA. Germline loops: CDR1 SGHAT, CDR2 FQNNGV. The CDR3 has 17 amino acids. The CDR3 loop reads CASSLDRARVGYNEQFF.